Below are 5 T cell receptor beta chains sequenced from a single sample in a study of long-term antiretroviral therapy in people with HIV. This was the immunoSEQ v3.0 assay at survey level. Using immunoSEQ multiplex PCR, the repertoire was profiled, and TCRdb retains in-frame clones only, with some absent. Among some 31,000 clones listed, 95% to 98% were seen once. Sequences were derived from unsorted PBMCs, sampled 7.6 years after starting antiretroviral therapy. The receptor source for this set is a man aged 30 to 45 with HIV.

The J gene is TRBJ1-2, the V gene TRBV29-1; 7 positions agree with TRBD1. The germline CDR1 and CDR2 sequences are SQVTM and ANQGSEA. V shed 3 bases, J shed 4 bases, and the junction held 14 bases outside the gene matches. The CDR3 extends over 16 amino acids. The CDR3 here is CSVDTNRGRKGYGYTF. CDR3 nucleotide sequence: TGCAGCGTTGACACAAACAGGGGAAGGAAGGGCTATGGCTACACCTTC. Full variable domain (outside the CDR3, taken from reference TRBV29-1 and TRBJ1-2): SAVISQKPSRDICQRGTSLTIQCQVDSQVTMMFWYRQQPGQSLTLIATANQGSEATYESGFVIDKFPISRPNLTFSTLTVSNMSPEDSSIYLCSVDTNRGRKGYGYTFGSGTRLTVV.

The J gene is TRBJ2-1, the V gene TRBV9; D is tentatively TRBD1 or TRBD2 (5 bases each). The CDR3 consists of 12 residues. CDR1 and CDR2 (germline): SGDLS, YYNGEE. Trimming stripped 0 bases from V and 8 bases from J, with 6 bases between. The CDR3 sequence is CASSVGGYEQFF. CDR3 sequence (DNA): TGTGCCAGCAGCGTAGGGGGGTATGAGCAGTTCTTC.

V and J are TRBV15 and TRBJ2-7; TRBD2 matches 8 bases. CDR3 size: 15 residues. V gave up 1 base and J gave up 3 bases; unmatched junction bases: 5. Per germline, CDR1 LNHNV and CDR2 YYDKDF (reference sequence). Here the CDR3 reads CATSRVSAGGYEQYF. CDR3 sequence (DNA): TGTGCCACCAGCAGAGTGAGTGCGGGGGGCTACGAGCAGTACTTC.

CDR3 loop: CASSLAGGPRNEQFF. CDR3 bases: TGTGCCAGCAGTCTAGCGGGGGGGCCCCGCAATGAGCAGTTCTTC. The V gene is TRBV6-4, the J gene TRBJ2-1, with TRBD2 identical over 12 bases. After removal of 5 bases from V and 6 bases from J, the junction contained 5 bases not matched to a gene. This CDR3 comprises 15 residues. From germline, CDR1 is MRHNA and CDR2 SNTAGT.

The rearrangement uses TRBV5-1 and TRBJ2-5, with a possible D match to TRBD1 (6 bases). V lost 4 bases and J 4 bases, leaving 14 bases between the germline ends. CDR3 length equals 14 residues. CDR1 is SGHRS, CDR2 YFSETQ, per germline. In nucleotides, the CDR3 is TGCGCCAGCAGCAGACAGACAGGTCTAGAGACCCAGTACTTC. It codes for CASSRQTGLETQYF.